This T cell receptor beta chain derives from a study of beta chain features in type 1 diabetes. Study-wide points: Patients and controls would be equally affected if PCR favored shorter templates. TCRB CDR3s from Type 1 diabetes patients were moderately but significantly shorter in all four CD4+ subsets.

Averaging around 110 mL, one heparinised blood draw came from each individual donor. Notes on this clone: What it binds is not known.

Per the germline V gene, CDR1 is MNHEY and CDR2 is SMNVEV (reference sequence). The CDR3 covers 18 residues. Losses at the gene ends were 2 bases for V and 2 bases for J; bases not matched to a gene: 12. Isolated RNA was reverse transcribed in full, so expressed TCRB transcripts were sequenced. Assay used: immunoSEQ multiplex PCR; TCRdb lists only in-frame clones, some missing. The sample shows about 41,000 clones, around 63% of them seen only once. The chain links TRBV27 to TRBJ1-2; 9 bases map to TRBD1. This receptor was taken from a man between 25 and 39 years old with type 1 diabetes. Some clones in this sample may be carry-over from other donors' samples. Sequencing input: Tregs from blood. The CDR3 sequence is CASSLLRDRVGQNYGYTF. CDR3 DNA sequence: TGTGCCAGCAGTTTACTCCGGGACAGGGTAGGACAGAACTATGGCTACACCTTC.